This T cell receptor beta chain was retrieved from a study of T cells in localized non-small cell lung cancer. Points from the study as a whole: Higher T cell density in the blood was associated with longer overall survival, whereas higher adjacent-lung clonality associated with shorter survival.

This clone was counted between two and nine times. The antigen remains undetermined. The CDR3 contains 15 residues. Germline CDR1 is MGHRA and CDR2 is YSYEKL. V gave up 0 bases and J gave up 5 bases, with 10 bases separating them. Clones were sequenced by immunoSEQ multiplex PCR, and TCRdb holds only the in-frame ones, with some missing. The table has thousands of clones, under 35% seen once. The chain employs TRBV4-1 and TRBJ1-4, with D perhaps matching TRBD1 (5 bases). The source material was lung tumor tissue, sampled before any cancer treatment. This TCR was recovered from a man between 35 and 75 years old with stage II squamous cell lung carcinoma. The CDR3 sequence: CASSQDETENEKLFF. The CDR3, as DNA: TGCGCCAGCAGCCAAGATGAGACAGAGAATGAAAAACTGTTTTTT.